The source of this TCR beta chain is a study of T cell repertoires in cytomegalovirus infection. In regard to this clonotype: Antigen specificity is unknown.

TCRdb re-analysed the reads in MiXCR, keeping a single row per CDR3 protein. The data hold about half a million distinct CDR3 sequences, with 25% to 35% observed a single time. V was cut by 5 bases and J by 2 bases, with 12 bases left in between. This CDR3 contains 15 residues. The V gene's germline CDR1 is LNHDA and CDR2 SQIVND (reference sequence). Here the sequenced sample was cultured PBMCs, taken from culture after CMV antigen stimulation. The V gene is TRBV19, the J gene TRBJ2-2, with D possibly matching TRBD1 (5 bases). This TCR was sampled from a human donor in good health (CMV status not recorded). Some clones in this sample may be carry-over from other donors' samples. The CDR3 loop reads CASSLRQSNTGELFF. The CDR3 region has the DNA TGTGCCAGTAGTCTGCGACAGTCCAACACCGGGGAGCTGTTTTTT.